A selection of T cell receptor beta chains follows, all from one sample in a study of T cell repertoires in cytomegalovirus infection. No cognate antigen is known for these TCRs. TCRdb reanalysed the reads using MiXCR and keeps one entry per CDR3 protein. The data hold 100,000 to 150,000 distinct CDR3 sequences, with more than 25% observed a single time. The input for sequencing was CD8+ T cells from cultured PBMCs, taken from culture after CMV antigen stimulation. These receptors all come from a human donor in good health (CMV status not recorded). Some clones in this sample may be carry-over from other donors' samples. Both conserved end residues are part of each CDR3. A D gene is named only where the DNA matches it firmly. Size is stated for part of the rows, as once, few or many counts, or as a class when the clone is expanded.

D gene	V gene	clone size	J gene	CDR3 DNA	CDR3 protein
TRBD1	TRBV20-1	once	TRBJ1-2	TGCAGTGCTCCTGGGACAGGGGGCTATGGCTACACCTTC	CSAPGTGGYGYTF
-	TRBV6-5	many	TRBJ1-6	TGTGCCAGCAGTTCCGGGCAGCATAATTCACCCCTCCACTTT	CASSSGQHNSPLHF
TRBD1	TRBV27	-	TRBJ1-2	TGTGCCAGCAGTTTATCCGGACAGGGATTTAATCCGGGAGGCTACACCTTC	CASSLSGQGFNPGGYTF
-	TRBV7-2	many	TRBJ2-7	TGTGCCAGCAGCCGTGATTACGAGCAGTACTTC	CASSRDYEQYF
-	TRBV6-5	few	TRBJ2-7	TGTGCCAGCAGTTACACCCCCCGGACTCCGACCCACGAGCAGTACTTC	CASSYTPRTPTHEQYF
-	TRBV6-6	-	TRBJ1-1	TGTGCCAGCAGTTACGTACAGGGCAGCCCACGGAACACTGAAGCTTTCTTT	CASSYVQGSPRNTEAFF
TRBD2	TRBV7-2	many	TRBJ2-7	TGTGCCAGCAGCTCATCGGGGACGGGAGGCTCCTACGAGCAGTACTTC	CASSSSGTGGSYEQYF
TRBD1	TRBV12-3/TRBV12-4	few	TRBJ1-2	TGTGCCAGCAGCCACGAACCCACCGACAGGGAAGATACCTATGGCTACACCTTC	CASSHEPTDREDTYGYTF
-	TRBV7-8	few	TRBJ1-1	TGTGCCAGCAGCTCTCAGCGCATGAACACTGAAGCTTTCTTT	CASSSQRMNTEAFF
-	TRBV5-4	-	TRBJ1-1	TGTGCCAGCAGCGGTGGGGGGCCTAATACCAGTACGCCGAACACTGAAGCTTTCTTT	CASSGGGPNTSTPNTEAFF
TRBD1	TRBV28	many	TRBJ2-1	TGTGCCAGCCATGGCAGGGGGTACAATGAGCAGTTCTTC	CASHGRGYNEQFF
-	TRBV7-9	few	TRBJ2-1	TGTGCGGCAGAGGGGCGTAAAAATGAGCAGTTCTTC	CAAEGRKNEQFF
-	TRBV7-9	few	TRBJ2-1	TGTGCCAGCAGCCCCACATCCGAAACCGACTCGGGGGGCACCTACCTCAATGAGCAGTTCTTC	CASSPTSETDSGGTYLNEQFF
-	TRBV9	many	TRBJ2-3	TGTGCCAGCAGCGTAGCGACGTGGCAGGACAGCACAGATACGCAGTATTTT	CASSVATWQDSTDTQYF
-	TRBV6-8	-	TRBJ2-7	TGTGCCAGCAGGTTCGAGGGATATAACTCCTACGAGCAGTACTTC	CASRFEGYNSYEQYF
-	TRBV7-6	-	TRBJ1-4	TGTGCCAGCAGCTTAGGATCTATCGTGGGGGGCGATTCTAATGAAAAACTGTTTTTT	CASSLGSIVGGDSNEKLFF
TRBD2	TRBV7-6	-	TRBJ2-1	TGTGCCAGCAGCTACCGTCCGGGACTAGAGGCGGATGAGCAGTTCTTC	CASSYRPGLEADEQFF
TRBD1	TRBV7-9	many	TRBJ1-1	TGTGCCAGCAGCTTCCAACCTGATCGGGACAGAGTGAACACTGAAGCTTTCTTT	CASSFQPDRDRVNTEAFF
TRBD1	TRBV4-1	-	TRBJ2-5	TGCGCCAGCAGCCTCGATCGACAGGGGTTCACAGAGACCCAGTACTTC	CASSLDRQGFTETQYF
-	TRBV12-3/TRBV12-4	-	TRBJ1-3	TGTGCCAGCAGTTTAGTGGCGGGCTCTGGAAACACCATATATTTT	CASSLVAGSGNTIYF
TRBD1	TRBV10-3	few	TRBJ1-1	TGTGCCATCAGCGCTCCGGGACAGGGCGAAGCTTTCTTT	CAISAPGQGEAFF
-	TRBV7-3	-	TRBJ2-2	TGTGCCAGCAGCTTAACTGATGTTGGGCAGGGCACCGGGGAGCTGTTTTTT	CASSLTDVGQGTGELFF
TRBD1	TRBV7-9	-	TRBJ2-7	TGTGCCAGCCTTACCTGGGACAGGGGTTTCTACGAGCAGTACTTC	CASLTWDRGFYEQYF
-	TRBV7-6	few	TRBJ2-5	TGTGCCAGCAGCCCCCGGGACCATCAAGAGACCCAGTACTTC	CASSPRDHQETQYF
-	TRBV7-6	few	TRBJ2-3	TGTGCCAGCAGCTTAGAGGCGGGCTTGGGAGGCACAGATACGCAGTATTTT	CASSLEAGLGGTDTQYF
-	TRBV19	-	TRBJ2-6	TGTGCCAGTAGTCCGGAGGACGTAACGATCTCTGGGGCCAACGTCCTGACTTTC	CASSPEDVTISGANVLTF
-	TRBV12-3/TRBV12-4	-	TRBJ1-3	TGTGCCAGCAGCTTTGGGGAAGACACCATATATTTT	CASSFGEDTIYF
-	TRBV27	-	TRBJ1-1	TGTGCCAGCAACCCAGGCATGAACACTGAAGCTTTCTTT	CASNPGMNTEAFF
-	TRBV7-2	few	TRBJ1-5	TGTGCCAGCAGCTTATGGGACACTGCCAATCAGCCCCAGCATTTT	CASSLWDTANQPQHF
TRBD1	TRBV5-5	-	TRBJ2-2	TGTGCCAGCAGCGGGAGCAGGGGGACCGGGGAGCTGTTTTTT	CASSGSRGTGELFF
-	TRBV12-3/TRBV12-4	-	TRBJ2-1	TGTGCCAGCAGTTTACAGGGGGGTAACAATGAGCAGTTCTTC	CASSLQGGNNEQFF
-	TRBV9	-	TRBJ2-7	TGTGCCAGCAGCGTAGCTCTCGGGGGCGCCTACGAGCAGTACTTC	CASSVALGGAYEQYF
-	TRBV20-1	many	TRBJ2-2	TGCAGTGCAAGGGACGGTAACACCGGGGAGCTGTTTTTT	CSARDGNTGELFF
TRBD1	TRBV7-9	many	TRBJ1-1	TGTGCCAGCAGCTCCGGACAGGGGGAAACTGAAGCTTTCTTT	CASSSGQGETEAFF
-	TRBV5-6	-	TRBJ2-3	TGTGCCAGCAGCCCCGGCTACGATAGCACAGATACGCAGTATTTT	CASSPGYDSTDTQYF
TRBD1	TRBV20-1	-	TRBJ2-1	TGCAGTGCTACGACAGGGGGTCGCGGTAATGAGCAGTTCTTC	CSATTGGRGNEQFF
-	TRBV7-9	-	TRBJ1-2	TGTGCCAGCAGACTTTACGTTGGTAGGGACTATGGCTACACCTTC	CASRLYVGRDYGYTF
TRBD1	TRBV6-1	-	TRBJ1-6	TGTGCCAGCAGTGAACCAGCGGGACAGCATTCACCCCTCCACTTT	CASSEPAGQHSPLHF
-	TRBV7-6	many	TRBJ2-1	TGTGCCAGCAGCTTAGGCTGGCAGGGTGAAAGCAATGAGCAGTTCTTC	CASSLGWQGESNEQFF
-	TRBV28	few	TRBJ1-6	TGTGCCAGCAGGGAACAGGGTAGATATAATTCACCCCTCCACTTT	CASREQGRYNSPLHF
TRBD1	TRBV19	once	TRBJ1-5	TGTGCCAGTAGTATGGGACAGCGCAATCAGCCCCAGCATTTT	CASSMGQRNQPQHF
-	TRBV19	many	TRBJ2-7	TGTGCCAGTAGTACCGATCCGGGGGCGCTGTACGAGCAGTACTTC	CASSTDPGALYEQYF
-	TRBV7-6	many	TRBJ1-1	TGTGCCAGCAGCCGCGCTGGGGGGAACACTGAAGCTTTCTTT	CASSRAGGNTEAFF
-	TRBV10-3	-	TRBJ1-1	TGTGCCGTGCAGGGTGGCACTGAAGCTTTCTTT	CAVQGGTEAFF
-	TRBV19	few	TRBJ1-5	TGTGCCAGTAACCCACAGATTAATCAGCCCCAGCATTTT	CASNPQINQPQHF
TRBD1	TRBV10-3	-	TRBJ2-7	TGTGCCATCAGTGAGACTTGGACAGGGAAGGGCGAGCAGTACTTC	CAISETWTGKGEQYF
-	TRBV4-2	-	TRBJ2-4	TGTGCCAGCAGCCAAGAAGAGGGAGGTGGAAACATTCAGTACTTC	CASSQEEGGGNIQYF
TRBD2	TRBV28	-	TRBJ2-7	TGTGCCAGCAGTCTAGCGGGGGGGCAAAACGAGCAGTACTTC	CASSLAGGQNEQYF
-	TRBV6-2/TRBV6-3	-	TRBJ1-1	TGTGCCAGCAGGCGGGACCCCCGGAACGGTGAAGCTTTCTTT	CASRRDPRNGEAFF
-	TRBV7-2	-	TRBJ1-5	TGTGTCAGCAGCTTAGTTCTCGGTAGCAATCAGCCCCAGCATTTT	CVSSLVLGSNQPQHF
-	TRBV7-2	many	TRBJ1-2	TGTGCCAGCAGCTTAGATAAAGGAGGTACTAACTATGGCTACACCTTC	CASSLDKGGTNYGYTF
TRBD1	TRBV2	-	TRBJ1-2	TGTGCCAGCAGTGAACTCTCACGACCGAGACAGGGTATTTTTGCGATTCGTGGCTACACCTTC	CASSELSRPRQGIFAIRGYTF
-	TRBV9	-	TRBJ2-5	TGTGCCAGCAGCGTAGAGGCAGGGCAAGAGACCCAGTACTTC	CASSVEAGQETQYF
-	TRBV6-1	few	TRBJ2-6	TGTGCCAGCGACTCTGGGGCCAACGTCCTGACTTTC	CASDSGANVLTF
TRBD1	TRBV5-4	-	TRBJ2-3	TGTGCCAGCAGCTTTGGGACAGGGACCGTGGGAGATACGCAGTATTTT	CASSFGTGTVGDTQYF
-	TRBV5-6	-	TRBJ2-1	TGTGCCAGCAGCTCCGTAGGGGTGAGAAGCTCCTACAATGAGCAGTTCTTC	CASSSVGVRSSYNEQFF
TRBD1	TRBV6-5	-	TRBJ2-1	TGTGCCAGCAGGACAGGGGGGGGTGAGCAGTTCTTC	CASRTGGGEQFF
-	TRBV19	-	TRBJ1-4	TGTGCCACCCGGCTGGGTCAGGGTAATGAAAAACTGTTTTTT	CATRLGQGNEKLFF